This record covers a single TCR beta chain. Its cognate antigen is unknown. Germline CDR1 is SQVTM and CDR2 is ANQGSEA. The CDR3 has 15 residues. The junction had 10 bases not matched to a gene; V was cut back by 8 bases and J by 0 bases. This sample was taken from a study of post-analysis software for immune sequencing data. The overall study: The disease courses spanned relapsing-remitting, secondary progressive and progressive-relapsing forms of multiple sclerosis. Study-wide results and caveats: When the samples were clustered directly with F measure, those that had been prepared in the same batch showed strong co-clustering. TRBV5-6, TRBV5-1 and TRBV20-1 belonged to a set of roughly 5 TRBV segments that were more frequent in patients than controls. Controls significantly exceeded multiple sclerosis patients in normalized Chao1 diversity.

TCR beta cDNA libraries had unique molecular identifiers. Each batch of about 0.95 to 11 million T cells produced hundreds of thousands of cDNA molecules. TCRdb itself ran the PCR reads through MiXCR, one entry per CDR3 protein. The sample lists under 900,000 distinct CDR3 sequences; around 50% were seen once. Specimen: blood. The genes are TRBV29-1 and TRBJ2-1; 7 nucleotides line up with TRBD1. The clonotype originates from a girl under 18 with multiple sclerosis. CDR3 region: CSPQLRQGSYNEQFF. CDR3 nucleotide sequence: TGCAGCCCTCAACTGAGACAGGGCTCCTACAATGAGCAGTTCTTC.